The 19 T cell receptor beta chains below all came from one sample that was sequenced in a study of blood T cell repertoires in COVID-19. Method: immunoSEQ multiplex PCR; TCRdb's copy keeps in-frame clones and lacks some. The data show about 370,000 clones, 70% to 90% seen once. Sequencing input: peripheral blood. These receptors were obtained from a woman in her twenties or thirties with COVID-19, enrolled during active disease.

The chain joins TRBV13 to TRBJ1-3; TRBD1 agrees at 10 bases. The ends lost 4 bases at V and 3 bases at J; junction bases unmatched: 6. Germline V CDR1 and CDR2: PRHDT, FYEKMQ (reference sequence). The CDR3 spans 16 residues. In DNA form, the CDR3 reads TGTGCCAGCAGCTCCCTGACAGGGGGCTTTGGAAACACCATATATTTT. This sequence encodes CASSSLTGGFGNTIYF.

This chain links TRBV18 with TRBJ1-1; D gene uncertain. The germline V and J ends were trimmed by 3 bases and 1 base, with 9 bases remaining between them. There are 14 residues in the CDR3. Germline V gene lookup returns CDR1 KGHSH and CDR2 LQKENI. The CDR3 is CASSPRRGNTEAFF. The CDR3, as DNA: TGTGCCAGCTCACCTCGTCGGGGGAACACTGAAGCTTTCTTT. Looking up the rest from reference TRBV18 and TRBJ1-1 gives the full variable domain: NAGVMQNPRHLVRRRGQEARLRCSPMKGHSHVYWYRQLPEEGLKFMVYLQKENIIDESGMPKERFSAEFPKEGPSILRIQQVVRGDSAAYFCASSPRRGNTEAFFGQGTRLTVV.

CDR3 in amino acids: CASSWTGEEENTQYF. DNA of the CDR3: TGTGCCAGCAGTTGGACAGGGGAGGAGGAAAATACGCAGTATTTT. The V call is TRBV28, the J call TRBJ2-3; TRBD1 agrees at 9 bases. The germline V gene has CDR1 MDHEN and CDR2 SYDVKM. The trim removed 4 bases at V and 7 bases at J, leaving 9 bases unmatched. This CDR3 region has 15 residues.

This chain connects TRBV7-8 to TRBJ2-7; tentatively, D is TRBD2 (6 bases). The V gene's germline CDR1 is SGHVS and CDR2 FQNEAQ. V shed 4 bases and J shed 4 bases, with 17 bases lying between them. The CDR3 is 15 residues long. This CDR3 reads CASSSSRDSAYEQYV. The CDR3 nucleotides are TGTGCCAGCAGCTCATCCCGGGACTCCGCATACGAGCAGTACGTC.

The J gene is TRBJ1-4, the V gene TRBV11-2; D is uncertain. This CDR3 contains 17 residues. Trimming pared 3 bases from V and 8 bases from J, leaving 22 bases between. Germline V gene lookup returns CDR1 SGHAT and CDR2 FQNNGV. The CDR3 is CASSLGRGGRVEEKLFF. In DNA, the CDR3 is TGTGCCAGCAGCTTGGGCCGAGGAGGGCGGGTCGAGGAAAAACTGTTTTTT. Drawing the rest from reference TRBV11-2 and TRBJ1-4, the complete variable domain is EAGVAQSPRYKIIEKRQSVAFWCNPISGHATLYWYQQILGQGPKLLIQFQNNGVVDDSQLPKDRFSAERLKGVDSTLKIQPAKLEDSAVYLCASSLGRGGRVEEKLFFGSGTQLSVL.

The chain couples TRBV6-5 to TRBJ2-1; TRBD2 might be the D (6 bases). Trimming took 0 bases from V and 9 from J, leaving 15 bases between them. This CDR3 is built from 15 residues. Germline lookup yields CDR1 MNHEY and CDR2 SVGAGI. CDR3 nucleotide sequence: TGTGCCAGCAGTTACTCCGAAACCGTAGCGGTTGAGCAGTTCTTC. Protein sequence: CASSYSETVAVEQFF.

V usage is TRBV11-2 and J usage is TRBJ1-2; weak D call: TRBD1 (5 bases). V lost 5 bases and J 4 bases, leaving 11 bases between the germline ends. This CDR3 is 13 amino acids long. Germline CDR1 reads SGHAT; CDR2 reads FQNNGV. The CDR3 protein is CASSAQEFYGYTF. The CDR3 DNA is TGTGCCAGCAGCGCACAGGAGTTCTATGGCTACACCTTC. The full variable domain, completed using reference TRBV11-2 and TRBJ1-2, is EAGVAQSPRYKIIEKRQSVAFWCNPISGHATLYWYQQILGQGPKLLIQFQNNGVVDDSQLPKDRFSAERLKGVDSTLKIQPAKLEDSAVYLCASSAQEFYGYTFGSGTRLTVV.

This clone has only a few counts. This chain connects TRBV6-2 or TRBV6-3 to TRBJ1-2; 9 bases fit TRBD1. The CDR3 runs to 14 residues. CDR1 and CDR2 from the germline V gene are MNHEY and SVGEGT. J lost 6 bases, V lost 2 bases, and 4 bases had no gene match. CDR3 nucleotide sequence: TGTGCCAGCAGTTACGGCGGGACAGGGCATGGCTACACCTTC. Translated: CASSYGGTGHGYTF.

The chain couples TRBV6-6 to TRBJ1-1; 9 bases are a match to TRBD1. V dropped 5 bases and J dropped 2; count of bases not matched to a gene: 6. CDR1 and CDR2 from the germline V gene are MNHNY and SVGAGI (reference sequence). CDR3 length: 15 residues. The CDR3 DNA follows: TGTGCCAGCAGTACTCGACAGGGGGGCAACACTGAAGCTTTCTTT. Amino acids: CASSTRQGGNTEAFF.

The chain uses TRBV24-1 and TRBJ1-3, with unresolved D. Trimming took off 4 bases at V and 4 bases at J, with 16 bases between the two ends. CDR1 is KGHDR and CDR2 is SFDVKD in the germline V gene. The CDR3 has 16 amino acids. CDR3 protein: CATSEGGQARGNTIYF. The CDR3 DNA follows: TGTGCCACCAGTGAGGGCGGGCAGGCGCGAGGAAACACCATATATTTT.

This chain uses TRBV5-1 with TRBJ1-2, with 8 bases matching TRBD1. Germline trimming cut 3 bases from V and 3 bases from J; bases unmatched to any gene: 7. The CDR3 covers 15 residues. Germline V gene lookup returns CDR1 SGHRS and CDR2 YFSETQ. The CDR3 region is CASSSDRASYYGYTF. In DNA form, the CDR3 reads TGCGCCAGCAGCTCGGACAGGGCTTCGTACTATGGCTACACCTTC.

The rearrangement links TRBV10-3 to TRBJ2-7; 10 positions match TRBD1. Germline CDR1 and CDR2: ENHRY and SYGVKD. CDR3 size: 14 residues. The trim removed 7 bases at V and 3 bases at J, leaving 6 bases unmatched. The chain's CDR3 is CAITPGQGNYEQYF. For the CDR3, the DNA is TGTGCCATCACCCCGGGACAGGGGAACTACGAGCAGTACTTC.

This chain connects TRBV28 to TRBJ1-2, with D possibly TRBD1 on 6 matching bases. V was pared by 6 bases and J by 3 bases, with 11 bases between. CDR1 and CDR2 from the germline V gene are MDHEN and SYDVKM. The CDR3 length is 13 residues. CDR3 region: CASRTGIDYGYTF. The CDR3 DNA sequence: TGTGCCAGCAGAACAGGGATCGACTATGGCTACACCTTC.

V is TRBV27 and J is TRBJ1-2, with TRBD1 matching over 7 bases. The germline gives CDR1 MNHEY, CDR2 SMNVEV (reference sequence). The J segment lost 2 bases and the V segment lost 6 bases, leaving 6 bases of the junction unmatched. This CDR3 comprises 14 residues. DNA for the CDR3: TGTGCCAGCAGGGGGGACAGCGAAAACTATGGCTACACCTTC. Amino acid sequence: CASRGDSENYGYTF.

This clone has just a few counts. The CDR3 loop is CSVDGLAVYNEQFF. The CDR3 bases are TGCAGCGTTGATGGTCTAGCGGTGTACAATGAGCAGTTCTTC. The chain combines TRBV29-1 with TRBJ2-1; 7 bases align to TRBD2. After removal of 3 bases from V and 4 bases from J, the junction contained 6 bases not matched to a gene. The germline V gene has CDR1 SQVTM and CDR2 ANQGSEA. The CDR3 runs to 14 residues.

The J gene is TRBJ2-1, the V gene TRBV30; TRBD1 agrees at 7 bases. The germline gives CDR1 GTSNPN, CDR2 SVGIG (reference sequence). Trimming removed 7 bases from V and 8 bases from J; junction bases left unmatched: 8. This CDR3 is built from 12 residues. CDR3 DNA sequence: TGTGCCTCAGGGGGAATAAGCGATGAGCAGTTCTTC. As protein: CASGGISDEQFF.

This chain uses TRBV12-3 or TRBV12-4 with TRBJ2-2, with D perhaps TRBD2 (5 bases). Trimming left V 2 bases short and J 6 bases short, with 7 bases between. CDR3 size: 13 residues. The CDR3 protein is CASSLRGAGELFF. The DNA of the CDR3 is TGTGCCAGCAGTTTACGGGGAGCCGGGGAGCTGTTTTTT.

V is TRBV7-2 and J is TRBJ2-7, with D possibly being TRBD2 (6 bases). V was cut by 4 bases and J by 3 bases, with 13 bases left in between. The CDR3 spans 14 residues. CDR1 is SGHTA and CDR2 is FQGNSA in the germline V gene. CDR3: CASSSPWRGYEQYF. For the CDR3, the DNA is TGTGCCAGCAGCTCCCCATGGAGGGGCTACGAGCAGTACTTC.

This clone was seen a single time. This rearrangement joins TRBV13 to TRBJ1-4, with D possibly TRBD1 on 6 matching bases. There are 15 residues in the CDR3. V lost 3 bases to trimming and J lost 4 bases, with 12 bases between them. The germline CDR1 and CDR2 sequences are PRHDT and FYEKMQ (reference sequence). The CDR3 is CASSFGQSFNEKLFF. DNA of the CDR3: TGTGCCAGCAGCTTCGGACAGAGCTTTAATGAAAAACTGTTTTTT.